One and the same sample provided the 29 T cell receptor beta chains below, sequenced in a study of cytomegalovirus exposure and HLA in healthy donors. PCR primers comprised 60 Vbeta and 13 Jbeta primers. Clones were sequenced by immunoSEQ multiplex PCR, and TCRdb holds only the in-frame ones, with some missing. The sample holds roughly 130,000 clones, 8.5% to 10% seen once. Sequencing input: PBMCs. The receptors were sampled from a man in his forties or fifties in good health and CMV-seronegative.

In its sample, this clone was seen a few times. The chain employs TRBV9 and TRBJ1-1; possibly TRBD1 for D (6 bases). Trimming shortened V by 0 bases and J by 5 bases, and 17 bases separated the two germline ends. Per germline, CDR1 SGDLS and CDR2 YYNGEE. CDR3 length equals 16 residues. CDR3 nucleotides: TGTGCCAGCAGCGTAGGGCACAGGGTTTCGGGTACTGAAGCTTTCTTT. Translation gives CASSVGHRVSGTEAFF.

CDR3 residues: CASSGSLVEQGSYGYTF. The CDR3 region has the DNA TGTGCCAGCAGCGGGTCCCTAGTTGAACAGGGAAGCTATGGCTACACCTTC. This chain connects TRBV2 to TRBJ1-2, with D possibly TRBD1 on 6 matching bases. Trimming removed 6 bases from V and 4 bases from J, with 24 bases in between. The CDR3 contains 17 residues. Germline-derived CDR1 and CDR2 are SNHLY and FYNNEI. The full variable domain, rest sourced from reference TRBV2 and TRBJ1-2, is EPEVTQTPSHQVTQMGQEVILRCVPISNHLYFYWYRQILGQKVEFLVSFYNNEISEKSEIFDDQFSVERPDGSNFTLKIRSTKLEDSAMYFCASSGSLVEQGSYGYTFGSGTRLTVV.

The sample holds a few counts of this clone. This chain connects TRBV5-5 to TRBJ2-7, with 8 bases identical to TRBD1. Germline CDR1 is SGHKS and CDR2 is YYEKEE (reference sequence). There are 14 residues in the CDR3. Trimming at V came to 0 bases and at J to 6 bases, leaving 5 bases not matched to a gene. CDR3 bases: TGTGCCAGCAGCTTGGGGACAGGGATCTCCGAGCAGTACTTC. It yields the protein CASSLGTGISEQYF.

This clone was counted a few times. The V call is TRBV4-2, the J call TRBJ1-4; D not certain. Between the trimmed V and J ends, which lost 0 bases and 2 bases, there was a span of 13 bases. The CDR3 length is 17 residues. The germline V gene encodes CDR1 LGHNA and CDR2 YNFKEQ. In nucleotides, the CDR3 is TGTGCCAGCAGCCAAGAGAGTAGGAGGTACACTAATGAAAAACTGTTTTTT. Protein: CASSQESRRYTNEKLFF.

This clone was observed a few times. This chain uses TRBV6-5 with TRBJ1-1; 11 nucleotides line up with TRBD1. Germline assignment: CDR1 MNHEY and CDR2 SVGAGI. With V trimmed by 0 bases and J by 7 bases, 7 bases remained unmatched. The CDR3 covers 16 residues. The CDR3 spells CASSYSPDRGQDEAFF. The CDR3 bases are TGTGCCAGCAGTTACTCCCCGGACAGGGGGCAGGATGAAGCTTTCTTT.

This clone was counted a few times. This rearrangement joins TRBV19 to TRBJ1-5; D uncertain. This CDR3 has 14 amino acids. The germline V gene encodes CDR1 LNHDA and CDR2 SQIVND (reference sequence). V lost 2 bases to trimming and J lost 4 bases, with 9 bases between them. The CDR3 bases are TGTGCCAGTAGTATACTAGACGGGAATCAGCCCCAGCATTTT. It translates to CASSILDGNQPQHF.

The V call is TRBV4-1, the J call TRBJ1-2; the D is unclear. From germline, CDR1 is MGHRA and CDR2 YSYEKL. V shed 3 bases and J shed 5 bases, with 13 bases lying between them. The CDR3 is 14 amino acids. CDR3 region: CASSQPGKAYGYTF. CDR3 sequence (DNA): TGCGCCAGCAGCCAGCCCGGGAAAGCTTATGGCTACACCTTC.

J is TRBJ1-2 and V is TRBV10-3, with 7 bases aligning to TRBD1. Unmatched junction bases numbered 4, after V lost 5 bases and J lost 4 bases. This CDR3 is built from 13 residues. The germline V gene has CDR1 ENHRY and CDR2 SYGVKD. CDR3: CAISQDRSYGYTF. The CDR3 DNA is TGTGCCATCAGTCAGGACAGGAGCTATGGCTACACCTTC.

The table lists this clone with a few counts. The chain employs TRBV7-8 and TRBJ1-5, with D hard to call. The CDR3 totals 14 residues. Trimming took 8 bases from V and 3 from J, leaving 14 bases between them. Germline V gene sequence: CDR1 SGHVS, CDR2 FQNEAQ. The DNA for the CDR3 is TGTGCCAGCTCCCCTATGAGGAACAATCAGCCCCAGCATTTT. This gives the protein CASSPMRNNQPQHF.

The V and J genes are TRBV7-2 and TRBJ1-1, with TRBD1 as a possible D gene (6 bases). The germline gives CDR1 SGHTA, CDR2 FQGNSA. The V gene lost 4 bases and the J gene lost 1 base, with 10 bases spanning the gap. This CDR3 has 14 amino acids. CDR3 protein: CASSYTGTNTEAFF. CDR3 nucleotide sequence: TGTGCCAGCAGCTACACAGGGACGAACACTGAAGCTTTCTTT.

CDR3 sequence: CASSHTGGADEQYF. The CDR3 DNA sequence: TGCGCCAGCAGCCATACAGGGGGCGCGGACGAGCAGTACTTC. The chain employs TRBV4-1 and TRBJ2-7; 9 nucleotides agree with TRBD1. Per germline, CDR1 MGHRA and CDR2 YSYEKL. V lost 3 bases, J lost 5 bases, and 5 bases stayed unmatched. CDR3 size: 14 residues.

This rearrangement joins TRBV6-6 to TRBJ2-2; D gene ambiguous. V was shortened by 4 bases and J by 1 base, with 4 bases between the two germline ends. CDR3 length equals 13 residues. CDR1 is MNHNY and CDR2 is SVGAGI in the germline V gene (reference sequence). The CDR3 DNA reads TGTGCCAGCAGTTCCATGAACACCGGGGAGCTGTTTTTT. Its translation: CASSSMNTGELFF.

The V gene is TRBV12-5, the J gene TRBJ2-2; D possibly corresponds to TRBD1 (6 bases). This CDR3 contains 17 residues. CDR1 is LGHNT and CDR2 is FRNRAP in the germline V gene. V was clipped by 3 bases and J by 0 bases, with 14 bases between them. The CDR3 loop is CASGFLTGPSNTGELFF. CDR3 in DNA: TGTGCTAGTGGTTTCCTTACAGGGCCGTCGAACACCGGGGAGCTGTTTTTT.

This clone was observed a handful of times. Distinct nucleotide sequences in the sample also encode this CDR3. CDR3 sequence (DNA): TGTGCCAGCAGTGACGAGGGTGGCACTGAAGCTTTCTTT. It translates to CASSDEGGTEAFF. The chain uses TRBV6-4 and TRBJ1-1; D remains ambiguous. The length of the CDR3 is 13 residues. With 2 bases removed from V and 4 bases from J, the gap between germline ends came to 8 bases. Per the germline V gene, CDR1 is MRHNA and CDR2 is SNTAGT.

The chain joins TRBV15 to TRBJ2-3; 7 nucleotides align to TRBD2. With V trimmed by 1 base and J by 6 bases, 16 bases remained unmatched. Germline CDR1 is LNHNV and CDR2 is YYDKDF (reference sequence). The CDR3 runs to 18 residues. The CDR3 DNA sequence: TGTGCCACCAGCAGAGGCCCCAGCGGGACGGGGCTATATGATACGCAGTATTTT. Amino acid sequence: CATSRGPSGTGLYDTQYF.

This clone was counted a few times. The chain links TRBV7-6 to TRBJ2-7; no definite D call. The V end was cut by 6 bases, the J end by 7 bases, with 16 bases between. Germline V gives CDR1 SGHVS, CDR2 FNYEAQ. This CDR3 comprises 13 residues. Written as DNA, the CDR3 is TGTGCCAGCAGTTCGACCCACTTGAGGGAGCAGTACTTC. Translated, it gives CASSSTHLREQYF.

This clone was observed many times. V and J are TRBV6-1 and TRBJ2-3; 11 nucleotides match TRBD1. In germline, CDR1 is MNHNS, CDR2 SASEGT. V was clipped by 3 bases and J by 4 bases; unmatched bases: 0. This CDR3 contains 14 residues. CDR3 sequence (DNA): TGTGCCAGCAGTGAGGGACAGGGGGCAGATACGCAGTATTTT. Its protein is CASSEGQGADTQYF.

The chain joins TRBV10-2 to TRBJ2-1; tentative D call: TRBD1 (6 bases). Trimming removed 7 bases from V and 7 bases from J, with 20 bases in between. The germline gives CDR1 WSHSY, CDR2 SAAADI. CDR3 length: 15 amino acids. The CDR3 reads CASTTESGDDNEQFF. The CDR3 DNA sequence: TGCGCCAGCACCACGGAGTCAGGGGACGATAATGAGCAGTTCTTC.

The chain is built from TRBV5-5 and TRBJ1-5, with 7 bases identical to TRBD1. The CDR3 consists of 13 residues. Germline V gene lookup returns CDR1 SGHKS and CDR2 YYEKEE (reference sequence). V shed 3 bases, J shed 5 bases, and the junction held 2 bases outside the gene matches. CDR3 DNA sequence: TGTGCCAGCAGCTCCCAGGGGGATCAGCCCCAGCATTTT. It specifies CASSSQGDQPQHF.

This clone was counted a few times. The V gene is TRBV19, the J gene TRBJ2-3, with a possible D match to TRBD1 (6 bases). The CDR3 sequence is 15 residues long. Deletions cut 5 bases from V and 5 bases from J, with 17 bases between. In germline, CDR1 is LNHDA, CDR2 SQIVND (reference sequence). CDR3 residues: CASSQSSGRGDTQYF. CDR3 nucleotide sequence: TGTGCCAGTAGTCAGAGCAGCGGCAGGGGAGATACGCAGTATTTT.

In its sample, this clone was seen a few times. This chain joins TRBV7-3 and TRBJ2-1, with 11 bases that match TRBD1. V dropped 4 bases and J dropped 8; count of bases not matched to a gene: 16. Germline CDR1 SGHTA, CDR2 FQGTGA. This CDR3 contains 18 residues. DNA for the CDR3: TGTGCCAGCAGCTATCTGGGTGGACAGGGGGCGGGTTTCGATGAGCAGTTCTTC. Protein sequence: CASSYLGGQGAGFDEQFF.

V gene TRBV19 combines with J gene TRBJ2-1, with TRBD2 as a possible D gene (6 bases). V gave up 4 bases and J gave up 4 bases, with 14 bases separating them. This CDR3 has 15 amino acids. Looked up from germline, CDR1 is LNHDA and CDR2 is SQIVND (reference sequence). The CDR3 sequence: CASSTHSGPYNEQFF. The CDR3 bases are TGTGCCAGTAGTACCCACAGCGGGCCGTACAATGAGCAGTTCTTC. The whole variable domain, remainder taken from reference TRBV19 and TRBJ2-1, is DGGITQSPKYLFRKEGQNVTLSCEQNLNHDAMYWYRQDPGQGLRLIYYSQIVNDFQKGDIAEGYSVSREKKESFPLTVTSAQKNPTAFYLCASSTHSGPYNEQFFGPGTRLTVL.

Regarding this clone: Other DNA variants within this sample encode the same CDR3. The chain carries TRBV9 and TRBJ1-5, with D possibly TRBD1 on 5 matching bases. This CDR3 is 14 amino acids long. Looked up from germline, CDR1 is SGDLS and CDR2 is YYNGEE. The ends were cut back, 0 bases at V and 2 bases at J, with 6 bases in the middle. The CDR3 bases are TGTGCCAGCAGCGTAGGGGGGGGCAATCAGCCCCAGCATTTT. It translates to CASSVGGGNQPQHF.

In nucleotides, the CDR3 is TGTGCCAGCAGTGTTAGGGGCACCGGGGAGCTGTTTTTT. Its protein is CASSVRGTGELFF. V and J are TRBV2 and TRBJ2-2; D is perhaps TRBD1 (5 bases). This CDR3 spans 13 amino acids. The germline V gene has CDR1 SNHLY and CDR2 FYNNEI. V was pared by 4 bases and J by 4 bases, with 7 bases between.

The rearrangement links TRBV27 to TRBJ1-2; a possible D gene is TRBD1 (6 bases). The CDR3 is made up of 14 amino acids. The V and J ends lost 3 bases and 0 bases respectively, with 8 bases between them. From germline, CDR1 is MNHEY and CDR2 SMNVEV (reference sequence). The CDR3 loop reads CASSLDRTNYGYTF. For the CDR3, the DNA is TGTGCCAGCAGTTTGGACAGAACTAACTATGGCTACACCTTC.

The sample holds a few counts of this clone. This chain links TRBV6-1 with TRBJ2-1, with 7 bases aligning to TRBD1. In germline, CDR1 is MNHNS, CDR2 SASEGT. After removal of 6 bases from V and 5 bases from J, the junction contained 7 bases not matched to a gene. The CDR3 loop spans 14 amino acids. Written as DNA, the CDR3 is TGTGCCAGCAGCTTAACAGGGGTCCACAATGAGCAGTTCTTC. Its translation is CASSLTGVHNEQFF.

The rearrangement uses TRBV28 and TRBJ2-1, with 12 positions matching TRBD2. Trimming removed 2 bases from V and 7 bases from J; junction bases left unmatched: 9. Germline CDR1 MDHEN, CDR2 SYDVKM. The CDR3 is 17 residues long. The CDR3 bases are TGTGCCAGCAGTTTAATCCCTAGCGGGGGGGCTAGGAATGAGCAGTTCTTC. This codes for CASSLIPSGGARNEQFF.

The chain has TRBV27 and TRBJ2-7; TRBD2 is a possible D gene (6 bases). The germline V gene has CDR1 MNHEY and CDR2 SMNVEV (reference sequence). CDR3 size: 13 residues. V was pared by 4 bases and J by 3 bases, with 10 bases between. DNA for the CDR3: TGTGCCAGCAGTTCAGGGCGGGACTACGAGCAGTACTTC. This encodes CASSSGRDYEQYF.

In this sample, this clone turned up a few times. The chain couples TRBV27 to TRBJ2-7; possibly TRBD1 for D (5 bases). The CDR3 has 14 residues. V lost 5 bases and J lost 2, with 13 bases in between. Per the germline V gene, CDR1 is MNHEY and CDR2 is SMNVEV (reference sequence). CDR3: CASSIARGPYEQYF. The CDR3 nucleotides read TGTGCCAGCAGTATTGCAAGGGGCCCCTACGAGCAGTACTTC.